The 5 T cell receptor beta chains listed next were all sequenced from one sample in a study of OX40 agonist ivuxolimab in advanced cancers. Libraries were constructed by the immunoSEQ multiplex PCR assay. Here the immuneACCESS table is served through TCRdb, limited to in-frame sequences with V and J called. Missing clones are a known gap in these copies; in checked studies unresolved V genes cover under half, and the rest lacks a known reason. The sample table shows just over 90,000 clones, and roughly nine tenths are seen once. The ten largest make up around 3.3% of the sample. This specimen was CD4+ or CD8+ T cells sorted from blood, taken in a trial of the OX40 agonist ivuxolimab. The receptors here all came from an adult with an advanced solid tumor such as melanoma, head and neck, liver or kidney cancer.

The V and J genes are TRBV4-1 and TRBJ2-7; 7 nucleotides agree with TRBD1. CDR1 is MGHRA, CDR2 YSYEKL, per germline. The CDR3 covers 13 residues. V gave up 2 bases and J gave up 3 bases; unmatched junction bases: 1. CDR3 nucleotides: TGCGCCAGCAGCCAAAGACAGGGCTACGAGCAGTACTTC. As protein: CASSQRQGYEQYF.

The rearrangement links TRBV6-5 to TRBJ1-1; D is uncertain. Germline values: CDR1 MNHEY, CDR2 SVGAGI. The CDR3 length is 13 residues. V shed 2 bases and J shed 1 base, with 5 bases lying between them. The CDR3 DNA reads as TGTGCCAGCAGTTACGAGGAGAACACTGAAGCTTTCTTT. Translation: CASSYEENTEAFF.

The gene calls are TRBV4-3 and TRBJ1-1, with D possibly matching TRBD1 (5 bases). In germline, CDR1 is LGHNA, CDR2 YSLEER. This CDR3 is built from 16 residues. Trimming removed 0 bases from V and 10 bases from J, with 21 bases in between. The DNA for the CDR3 is TGCGCCAGCAGCCAAGATCCCGACAGCCCCGACCGGAGAGCTTTCTTT. It codes for CASSQDPDSPDRRAFF.

This clone has just a few counts. The CDR3 reads CASSSQIDELSTDTQYF. CDR3 coding DNA: TGTGCCAGCAGCTCCCAGATTGACGAACTCAGCACAGATACGCAGTATTTT. The chain carries TRBV5-4 and TRBJ2-3; D ambiguous. Germline V gene sequence: CDR1 SGHNT, CDR2 YYREEE (reference sequence). Trimming stripped 3 bases from V and 0 bases from J, with 17 bases between. The CDR3 loop spans 17 amino acids.

The chain combines TRBV4-3 with TRBJ1-1; 11 bases are shared with TRBD1. Germline loops: CDR1 LGHNA, CDR2 YSLEER. The J segment lost 4 bases and the V segment lost 5 bases, leaving 3 bases of the junction unmatched. This CDR3 has 14 amino acids. CDR3 amino acids: CASSVGTGGTEAFF. In nucleotides, the CDR3 is TGCGCCAGCAGCGTCGGGACAGGGGGCACTGAAGCTTTCTTT.